This TCR beta chain derives from a study of Ad26.COV2.S vaccination and SARS-CoV-2 variants. Overall study: Donor allocation was to the COV1001 Ad26.COV2.S trial arm. The authors gave Ad26.COV2.S intramuscularly, either once or twice 56 days apart. Points from the study as a whole: Marked by substantial breadth, spike-specific CD8+ and CD4+ T cell responses were reportedly seen after vaccination. Responses of T cells in total may have been underestimated by the TCR breadth and depth analyses.

Sample treatment: 19 received Ad26.COV2.S at low or high dose, single or two shots; about 5 received placebo; per-sample allocation not given. Collection of the samples took place on day 63 after the first injection of vaccine or placebo. The CDR3 runs 19 residues. Trimming at V came to 2 bases and at J to 5 bases, leaving 13 bases not matched to a gene. Germline V gives CDR1 GTSNPN, CDR2 SVGIG (reference sequence). Measured with immunoSEQ multiplex PCR; TCRdb has only the in-frame clones, and not every one. The top ten clones hold approximately 2.5% of a sample with some 500,000 clones, nearly 90% of them seen once. Notes on this clone: Its antigen is unknown.

The chain combines TRBV30 with TRBJ2-2; 14 bases are a match to TRBD2. The TCR sequence derives from a person between 18 and 60 years old who received the Ad26.COV2.S COVID-19 vaccine or a placebo. This material consisted of peripheral blood, taken in a trial of Ad26.COV2.S vaccine versus placebo. CDR3 nucleotides: TGTGCCTGGAGTCGATCCGGGACTAGCGGGAGTCGGCGGACCGGGGAGCTGTTTTTT. Protein sequence: CAWSRSGTSGSRRTGELFF.